This note documents a single T cell receptor beta chain sequence. No antigen is known for it. The record originates from a study of cytomegalovirus exposure and HLA in healthy donors (dated by TCRdb to 2017 to 2019). Broadly, across the study: An earlier analysis of about 530 of the donors reported about 260 Gb of sequence data and roughly 120 million unique TCR beta sequences obtained from around 190 million T cells. Donor age, sex, ethnicity and CMV serostatus were collected together with the repertoire data. All discovery cohort repertoires had been generated on a single sequencing platform. On average, over 200,000 unique TCR beta nucleotide sequences were sequenced per donor among fewer than 500 genotyped donors of the cohort, with roughly 18% of those sequences being non-productive. An early release that covered several hundred HLA-typed donors contained approximately 300 gigabases of sequencing data and about 84 million unique TCR sequences. Rather than drawing on any new phenotypic data, the later analysis identified candidate immune exposures from TCR beta sequences and the way those sequences occurred across donors. Typing coverage varied by locus: roughly 620-640 donors for A, B, C, DRB1 and DQB1; more than 500 for DQA1; about 590 for DPA1; roughly 450 for DPB1. Because of strong linkage in the cohort, roughly 5 DR-DQ haplotypes were treated as single units for association and clustering. To predict cytomegalovirus infection status, the study combined high-throughput TCR immunosequencing, statistical association of individual TCRs with disease status, and machine learning. An earlier analysis of approximately 580 of the donors used high-throughput TCR beta sequencing to judge whether each TCR beta V gene segment behaved as functional or pseudogenic. In a later analysis, previously published TCR beta repertoires from 666 donors were re-analyzed and high-resolution HLA genotyping was added so that TCR occurrence patterns could be studied. Of the 300 to 500 genotyped donors, 65% to 90% were placed in the genetic ancestry cluster associated with self-reported Caucasian donors. HLA typing covered class I and class II loci at four-digit resolution. The aim of the study was to test whether cataloging public T cell receptors could identify signatures of past pathogen exposure. The study profiled the T cell repertoires of around 700 subjects by immunosequencing and related them to cytomegalovirus serostatus. A later genetic analysis used genome-wide SNP genotypes for 398 of the 666 donors, treating that subset as a discovery cohort. Besides the first cohort of about 730 subjects, a separate validation cohort made up of roughly 120 different subjects was used. On the study overall, not on this receptor specifically: In a later analysis, the rate of TCR association differed among HLA loci, with DRB1 alleles having the most associated TCRs and HLA-C alleles having the fewest. Because HLA typing was missing for some donors at each locus, association tests included only the typed subset. Broadly in line with IMGT annotations, most TCR beta V segments showed up in productive rearrangements about 87% or about 30% of the time in an earlier analysis of several hundred of the donors. Most TCR sequences were seen in very few donors, while some public TCRs were found in many individuals. Because counts were too low, 15 to 20 rarely observed V segments, including chromosome 9 orphons, were excluded from the earlier analysis of several hundred of the donors. A group of highly shared sequence variants was considered likely to be a technical artifact of the sequencing pipeline. According to a later analysis, parvovirus B19, influenza, CMV and Epstein-Barr virus appeared linked to several top co-occurrence clusters. Roughly uniform sequencing depth across donors was assumed in presence/absence analyses, although this assumption may not hold. The authors suggested that the approach could potentially be extended to other disease states and immunological phenotypes. In a later genetic analysis, fewer N-insertions in productive TCRs were reported among donors in an Asian-associated ancestry cluster than the approximately 710-donor mean. V-gene and J-gene trimming of TCR beta chains was associated with a missense DCLRE1C variant in a later genetic analysis, and the association was replicated in an independent cohort. A further reported finding was that TCR beta sequences accurately predicted the HLA-A and HLA-B alleles for most subjects in the first cohort. Correlated functional status among segregating V segments might be attributable to linkage disequilibrium, but an unknown experimental factor could not be ruled out. The only immune exposure information available for the cohort was CMV serostatus. The study gave a list of about 170 TCR beta chains associated with cytomegalovirus. Specific HLA alleles were associated with roughly 17,000 TCR beta sequences at a false discovery rate of 0.05 in a later analysis. When HLA alleles, especially DR and DQ, strongly co-occurred, TCR associations were difficult to assign to individual alleles. The classifier was reported to diagnose cytomegalovirus status with high specificity and sensitivity in both the original cohort and the validation cohort. In this cohort, only TCR beta chains were sequenced, and detectable features were limited by the absence of alpha or paired-chain data. According to a later analysis, most CMV-associated TCR beta chains appeared to be HLA-restricted, and the HLA associations seemed to be driven largely by CMV exposure. In a later analysis, HLA-associated TCR beta chains were found to be more clonally expanded and to have lower generation probabilities than equally common non-associated chains. A few of the identified cytomegalovirus-associated TCR beta chains were confirmed in vitro to be specific for cytomegalovirus antigens.

Library method: the immunoSEQ multiplex PCR assay. The multiplex PCR relied on a mix of 60 forward primers for TCR Vbeta segments and 13 reverse primers for TCR Jbeta segments. Amplification of the CDR3 region of rearranged TCR beta genes was performed with a multiplex PCR assay on genomic DNA. The amplified TCR beta libraries were sequenced on the Illumina HiSeq System as 87-base-pair reads. On the authors' methods: A later analysis tallied around 82 million unique TCR beta chains across the approximately 670 repertoires, and approximately 11 million of those chains were shared by two or more donors. Raw reads were error-corrected and collapsed into unique sequences by a nearest-neighbor algorithm in which closely related sequences were merged to remove PCR and sequencing errors. Alignment of CDR3 sequences to IMGT reference sequences was used to assign V, D and J gene segments. Each retained sequence needed at least a six-nucleotide match to both a V gene segment and a J gene segment. Rearrangements were called productive when the CDR3 lacked stop codons and stayed in frame with V and J; all others were non-productive. CDR3 was defined by IMGT convention, running from the second conserved V-encoded cysteine to the conserved J-encoded phenylalanine. The earlier analysis of approximately 500 of the donors excluded sequences that lacked an unambiguous match to a single V gene segment. An earlier analysis of approximately 590 of the donors classified V segments as functional when productive rearrangements were above 56.7% and as segregating when the standard deviation between donors was above 5%. A statistical classification framework was developed to diagnose cytomegalovirus status using the catalog of TCR beta chain sequences. In a later analysis, TCR nucleotide sequences were compared against IMGT/GENE-DB human TR gene sequences so that V and J genes could be assigned. Using the TCRdist pipeline, a later analysis assigned CDR3 sequences along with most-parsimonious VDJ recombination scenarios. In a later analysis, every TCR beta chain was defined by the combination of its CDR3 amino acid sequence and its V-gene family, and reads without a unique V-gene family were dropped. As a way to deal with suspected cross-contamination and a sequencing artifact, a later analysis dropped under 600 nucleotide sequences that were highly shared and had low generation probability. A later analysis calculated a clonal expansion index for each public chain from normalized within-repertoire ranks of inferred template counts. In a later analysis, generation probabilities were computed using a VDJ recombination model fitted to out-of-frame rearrangements, and the results were checked against IGoR. Hypergeometric tests were used in a later analysis to score TCR-TCR, TCR-HLA and TCR-CMV co-occurrence, with a repertoire-size bias correction applied to the TCR pairs. To estimate false discovery rates, a later analysis permuted the HLA or CMV assignments 20 times. In a later analysis, co-occurring TCRs were grouped using DBSCAN, with TCRdist sequence similarity added in when clustering inside HLA-allele-positive subsets. Repertoires with fewer than 30,000 or more than 120,000 public chains, plus five repertoires with anomalous nucleotide sharing, were excluded from co-occurrence clustering. In its TCRdb copy, this immuneACCESS table keeps in-frame sequences only and misses some clones. Where compared with another copy, unresolved V genes explain less than half of these, and the others have no known cause. That table is the source of V, J and clone size, and D and trimming were worked out from the DNA. This sample's table has entries for 25,000 to 40,000 clones. The ten largest clones represent under 6% of the sample.

The cohort was made up of under 800 healthy bone marrow donors. At the time of sampling, all cohort members were nominally healthy, though unrecorded immune exposures were likely present. The donor was CMV seropositive and belonged to the group of about 290 seropositive cohort members. A peripheral blood sample was collected from each donor, and TCR beta sequencing was performed on peripheral blood mononuclear cells. The Qiagen DNeasy Blood Extraction Kit was used to extract genomic DNA from the blood cell samples. What was sequenced was PBMCs. The clonotype originates from a woman in her thirties or forties in good health and CMV-seropositive.

The CDR3 in this case is CASSSRTSGQETQYF. The DNA reads TGCGCCAGCAGCTCGAGGACTAGCGGCCAAGAGACCCAGTACTTC. The receptor chain draws on TRBV4-1 and TRBJ2-5; 10 bases in the middle match TRBD2. Trimming leaves V shorter by 5 bases and J shorter by 1 base, with the junction holding 4 bases beyond the gene matches. As encoded in the germline V gene, CDR1 is MGHRA while CDR2 is YSYEKL. The CDR3 numbers 15 residues from cysteine through phenylalanine. The DNA shown is the 45-base CDR3, in frame from base 1.